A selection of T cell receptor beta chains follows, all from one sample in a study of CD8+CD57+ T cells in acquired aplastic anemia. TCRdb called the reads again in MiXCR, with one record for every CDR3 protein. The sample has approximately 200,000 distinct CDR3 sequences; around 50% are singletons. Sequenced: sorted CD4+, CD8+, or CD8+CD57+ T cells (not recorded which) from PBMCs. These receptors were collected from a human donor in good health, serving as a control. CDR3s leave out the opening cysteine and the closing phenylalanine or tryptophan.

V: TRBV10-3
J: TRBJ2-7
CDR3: AISDNRGDEQY

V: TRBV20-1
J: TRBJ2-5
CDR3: SARDWGPVSGETQY

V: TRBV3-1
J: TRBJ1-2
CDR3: ASSQAARNYGCT

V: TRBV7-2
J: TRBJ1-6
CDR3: ASSLSRSRAPLH

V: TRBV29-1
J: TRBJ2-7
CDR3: SVSTGGEQY

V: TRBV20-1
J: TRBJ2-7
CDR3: SAGKTGINEQY

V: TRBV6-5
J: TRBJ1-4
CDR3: ASSRGSEKLF

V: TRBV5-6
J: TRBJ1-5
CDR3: ASSLSGNGNQPQH

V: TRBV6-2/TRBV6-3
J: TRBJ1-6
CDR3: ASSPGGTASSYNSPLH

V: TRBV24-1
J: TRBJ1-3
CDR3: ATSGVGPGSGNTIY

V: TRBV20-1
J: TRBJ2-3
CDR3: SAFSVGQGYMQY

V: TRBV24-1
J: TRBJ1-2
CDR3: ATSASPSGGNYGYT

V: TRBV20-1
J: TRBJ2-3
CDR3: SASGTPSDTQY

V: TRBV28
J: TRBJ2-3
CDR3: ASSSPRGWATDTQY

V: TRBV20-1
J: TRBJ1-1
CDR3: SARAPGQGNTEAF

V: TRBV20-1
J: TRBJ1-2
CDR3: SVRDSANYGYT

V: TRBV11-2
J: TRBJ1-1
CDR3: ASSSTTGEFTEAF

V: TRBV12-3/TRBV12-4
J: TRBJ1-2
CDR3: ASSVQGGLGYT

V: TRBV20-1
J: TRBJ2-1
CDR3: SARAGGGDEQF

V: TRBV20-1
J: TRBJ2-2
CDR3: SAPLPPGQANTGELF

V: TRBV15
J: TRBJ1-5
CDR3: ATSREAGVGGRNQPQH

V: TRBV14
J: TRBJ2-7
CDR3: ASSHLAGGSGEQY

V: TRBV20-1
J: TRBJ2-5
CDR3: SALGRAGVQETQY

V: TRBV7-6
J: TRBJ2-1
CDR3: ASSLVGGGGNEQF

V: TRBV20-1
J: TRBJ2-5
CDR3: SASKAPTTQY

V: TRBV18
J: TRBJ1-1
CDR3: ASSPGAQVREAF

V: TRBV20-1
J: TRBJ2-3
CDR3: SASGDTDTQY

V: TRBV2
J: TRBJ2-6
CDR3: ARGQGVDGANVLT

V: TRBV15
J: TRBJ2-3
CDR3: ATSRAAGGRLDTQY

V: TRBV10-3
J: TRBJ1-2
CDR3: AITGQGGYGYT

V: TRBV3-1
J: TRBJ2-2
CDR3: ASSQSDTGELF

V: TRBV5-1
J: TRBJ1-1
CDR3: ASSQQGQGAGNTEAF

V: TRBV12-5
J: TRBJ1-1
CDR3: ASGSPEAF

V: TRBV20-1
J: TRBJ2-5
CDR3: SAIPGGRGETQY

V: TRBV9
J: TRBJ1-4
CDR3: ASSPTTNEKLF

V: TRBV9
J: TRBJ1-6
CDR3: ASSVGVFNSPLH

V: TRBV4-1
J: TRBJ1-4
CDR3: ASSQTGHGATNEKLF

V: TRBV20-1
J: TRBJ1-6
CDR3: SARPGTNSPLH

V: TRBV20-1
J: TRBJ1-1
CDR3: SARAAILNTEAF

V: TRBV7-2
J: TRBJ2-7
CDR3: ASSLQQGAGGEQY

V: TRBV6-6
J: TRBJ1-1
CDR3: ASSMDRDEAF

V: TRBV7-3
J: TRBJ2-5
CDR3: ASSLGNRGQETQY

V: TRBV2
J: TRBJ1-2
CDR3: ASSSRENDNYGYT

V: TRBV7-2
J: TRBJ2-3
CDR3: ASSLGTSKADTQY

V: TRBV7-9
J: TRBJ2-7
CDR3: ASSLVGSGRGYEQY

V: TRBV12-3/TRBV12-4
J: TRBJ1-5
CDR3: ASSSWDRENQPQH

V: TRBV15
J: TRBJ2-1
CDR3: ASTLAGQLNEQF

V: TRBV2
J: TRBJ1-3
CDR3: ASVGTGVRGNTIY

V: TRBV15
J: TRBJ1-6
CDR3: ATSRDGANSPLH

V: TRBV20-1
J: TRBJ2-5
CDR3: SAQDQETQY

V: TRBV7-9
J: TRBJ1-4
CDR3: ASSLVGGLGEKLF

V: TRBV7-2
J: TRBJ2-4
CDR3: ASNLTGRNIQY

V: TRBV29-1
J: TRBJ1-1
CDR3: SVVFLWWDTEAF

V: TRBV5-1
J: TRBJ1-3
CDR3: ASSLDQGGNTIY

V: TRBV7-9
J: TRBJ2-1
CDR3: ASSPGGGGGYNEQF

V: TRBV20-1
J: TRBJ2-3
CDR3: SARDLEGGGVAQY